This T cell receptor (beta chain) is from a study of blood T cell repertoires in COVID-19. Study background: The cDNA or gDNA used as material had been derived from T cells, B-cell-depleted T cells, or PBMCs.

The CDR3 contains 15 residues. V was clipped by 5 bases and J by 8 bases; unmatched bases: 9. Germline loops: CDR1 MNHEY, CDR2 SVGEGT. Authors' data handling: Using reference gene primer amplification, nucleated cell counts were estimated. Sequencing was performed with immunoSEQ multiplex PCR; in TCRdb, only in-frame clones are kept and a portion is missing. The V and J calls and clone size are taken from that table; D and trimming were inferred from the DNA. The sample lists 300,000 to 450,000 clones; roughly 85% were seen once. The chain carries TRBV6-2 or TRBV6-3 and TRBJ2-1, with 10 bases lining up with TRBD1. The specimen was peripheral blood. The sequence came from a woman between 18 and 29 years old with acute or convalescent COVID-19. This chain's CDR3 is CASSNRQGARDEQFF. CDR3 coding DNA: TGTGCCAGCAGTAACCGACAGGGGGCGCGGGATGAGCAGTTCTTC.